This TCR beta chain was sequenced in a study of human T cells and chemical hapten exposure. The germline V gene has CDR1 SGHDN and CDR2 FVKESK. Between the trimmed V and J ends, which lost 1 base and 8 bases, there was a span of 3 bases. This CDR3 is 11 amino acids long. Study-wide results and limits: All donors were alopecia patients, so their immunity may differ from that of healthy people.

Time point of the sample: patch test 2, 6 weeks after DPC sensitization. Regarding treatment: therapeutic diphenylcyclopropenone sensitization with weekly scalp DPC. Patients had alopecia, were aged 18 to 70, and were not pregnant. TCRdb redid the calling of the RACE reads with MiXCR, one entry per CDR3 protein. The repertoire holds around 82,000 distinct CDR3 sequences, with about 6.3% as singletons. This clonotype was seen more than once but under ten times. Antigen unknown. Sequencing was performed on whole blood, taken in connection with sensitization to the hapten diphenylcyclopropenone (DPC). This clonotype was obtained from a woman aged 25 to 39 with alopecia areata. Some clones in this sample may be carry-over from other donors' samples. The V gene is TRBV14, the J gene TRBJ2-1; D call uncertain. CDR3 protein: CASSQVHEQFF. CDR3 DNA: TGTGCCAGCAGCCAAGTGCATGAGCAGTTCTTC. The entire variable domain, with the rest obtained from reference TRBV14 and TRBJ2-1, is as follows: EAGVTQFPSHSVIEKGQTVTLRCDPISGHDNLYWYRRVMGKEIKFLLHFVKESKQDESGMPNNRFLAERTGGTYSTLKVQPAELEDSGVYFCASSQVHEQFFGPGTRLTVL.